This T cell receptor beta chain was sequenced during a study of blood T cell repertoires in COVID-19. Sequencing was performed with immunoSEQ multiplex PCR; in TCRdb, only in-frame clones are kept and a portion is missing. The data contain around 340,000 clones, 80% to 90% of them singletons. This CDR3 region has 13 residues. The germline V gene has CDR1 SGHRS and CDR2 YFSETQ. The ends were cut back, 3 bases at V and 6 bases at J, with 12 bases in the middle. The V gene is TRBV5-1, the J gene TRBJ1-2; perhaps TRBD1 as D (5 bases). The sample comprised PBMCs or T cells enriched from blood (not recorded which). The sequence was collected from a woman between 40 and 55 years old with acute COVID-19. The DNA of the CDR3 is TGCGCCAGCAGCTGGGGCAGGTCGGATGGCTACACCTTC. Amino acids: CASSWGRSDGYTF.